A selection of T cell receptor beta chains follows, all from one sample in a study of T cell changes during pregnancy in multiple sclerosis. The method was immunoSEQ multiplex PCR; TCRdb's version includes in-frame clones alone and lacks a portion of them. In the table there are some 31,000 clones, around 89% of which are singletons. Specimen: CD8+ T cells from peripheral blood mononuclear cells, collected in the third trimester of pregnancy. Source of these receptors: a female donor with multiple sclerosis, enrolled in a pregnancy study. Each CDR3 is given with its conserved first and last residue. A D gene is named only where the DNA matches it firmly.

J gene | D gene | V gene | CDR3 protein
TRBJ2-1 | . | TRBV6-5 | CASSWGGEGEQFF
TRBJ1-1 | TRBD1 | TRBV7-3 | CASSLNPLQGAGVTEAFF
TRBJ2-1 | TRBD1 | TRBV7-2 | CASSLRGPGTGRYNEQFF
TRBJ1-1 | . | TRBV28 | CASSFGSFEAFF
TRBJ2-1 | TRBD2 | TRBV19 | CASSPPSGGHNEQFF
TRBJ2-1 | TRBD2 | TRBV6-4 | CASSDPPWREGFDEQFF
TRBJ2-7 | . | TRBV27 | CASSLGRPYEQYF
TRBJ2-1 | . | TRBV19 | CASSFNSGNEQFF
TRBJ1-1 | TRBD1 | TRBV2 | CASRPTGGAEAFF
TRBJ2-7 | TRBD2 | TRBV27 | CASSFSRTSGRIYDGQYF
TRBJ2-5 | . | TRBV5-8 | CASSLLQPWETQYF
TRBJ2-7 | TRBD1 | TRBV27 | CASSSTGGPYEQYF
TRBJ2-7 | . | TRBV11-2 | CASSFGSGPYEQYF
TRBJ2-1 | TRBD2 | TRBV7-9 | CASSSGGAYNEQFF
TRBJ2-3 | . | TRBV21-1 | CASKPARDRGCGDTQYF
TRBJ2-5 | TRBD2 | TRBV5-1 | CASSLVAGGGHEPQYF
TRBJ2-7 | TRBD1 | TRBV2 | CASSDIAGTGPYEQYF
TRBJ2-7 | TRBD1 | TRBV9 | CASSVGDSSYEQYF
TRBJ2-7 | TRBD2 | TRBV5-4 | CASSFGRAMDEQYF
TRBJ2-1 | . | TRBV7-8 | CASSLDIGFPPFF
TRBJ2-1 | . | TRBV6-5 | CASSYLGGSNEQFF
TRBJ2-1 | TRBD2 | TRBV9 | CASTRLAGAVEQFF
TRBJ2-5 | TRBD1 | TRBV2 | CASSEPGQPKTQYF
TRBJ2-7 | TRBD1 | TRBV2 | CATPRTGVGDEQYF
TRBJ1-1 | . | TRBV7-9 | CASSFPWTAKNTEAFF
TRBJ1-2 | TRBD1 | TRBV25-1 | CAFRTGENYGYTF
TRBJ2-1 | . | TRBV9 | CASGPSLEQFF
TRBJ1-6 | . | TRBV5-1 | CASSLAAGGRSPLHF
TRBJ2-7 | TRBD2 | TRBV5-8 | CASSVRLAGSLSYEQYF
TRBJ2-5 | TRBD2 | TRBV5-1 | CASSSLAERAQETQYF
TRBJ1-1 | . | TRBV28 | CASSLGSTEAFF
TRBJ1-2 | TRBD1 | TRBV27 | CASSTRGVWLF
TRBJ1-2 | . | TRBV6-1 | CASSESTGIGYTF
TRBJ2-2 | . | TRBV6-5 | CASSYSPFGGELFF
TRBJ1-5 | . | TRBV7-6 | CASSPKSGRRYNQPQHF
TRBJ1-1 | TRBD1 | TRBV7-9 | CASGRGQGYMNTEAFF
TRBJ1-1 | TRBD1 | TRBV6-1 | CASREWGQLNTEAFF
TRBJ1-1 | TRBD1 | TRBV9 | CASSVRDRGSAFF
TRBJ1-4 | TRBD1 | TRBV7-3 | CASSLYGQGADEKLFF
TRBJ2-7 | TRBD1 | TRBV6-5 | CANSGDRGTEQYF
TRBJ2-7 | TRBD2 | TRBV2 | CASSERGGLKLSYEQYF
TRBJ1-2 | . | TRBV30 | CAWNPGGGRYTF
TRBJ2-7 | . | TRBV5-6 | CASSLEGHRVPEGYEQYF
TRBJ1-2 | TRBD1 | TRBV11-2 | CASSLGTGGMGYGYTF
TRBJ2-1 | TRBD2 | TRBV27 | CASSLPGGRYNEQFF
TRBJ2-1 | TRBD2 | TRBV7-2 | CASSFNGGVSSYNEQFF